This is a list of T cell receptor beta chains from one sample in a study of T cells in Graves' hyperthyroidism and ophthalmopathy. TCRdb re-called the multiplex PCR reads with MiXCR, one entry per CDR3 protein. The repertoire holds about 260,000 distinct CDR3 sequences, with roughly 17% as singletons. The sample consisted of blood. The receptors derive from a woman aged 18 to 35 with Graves' ophthalmopathy. Both conserved end residues are part of each CDR3. Each record gives: V gene, clone size, CDR3 length, J gene, D gene, CDR3 protein, CDR3 DNA. The D gene is left open where the match is weak. Only some rows state a clone size, as once, few, many or a class for expanded clones.

V: TRBV10-3
size: -
length: 12
J: TRBJ1-1
D: -
CDR3: CAISAGVTEAFF
DNA: TGTGCCATCAGTGCCGGAGTCACTGAAGCTTTCTTT

V: TRBV20-1
size: -
length: 13
J: TRBJ1-2
D: -
CDR3: CSASPGARGGYTF
DNA: TGCAGTGCTAGCCCGGGGGCGCGTGGGGGCTACACCTTC

V: TRBV19
size: -
length: 11
J: TRBJ1-2
D: -
CDR3: CASSIGVGYTF
DNA: TGTGCCAGTAGTATAGGAGTTGGCTACACCTTC

V: TRBV6-5
size: -
length: 15
J: TRBJ2-1
D: TRBD1
CDR3: CASSYAGQDFNEQFF
DNA: TGTGCCAGCAGTTACGCGGGACAGGACTTTAATGAGCAGTTCTTC

V: TRBV9
size: -
length: 14
J: TRBJ2-5
D: -
CDR3: CASSAGGRQETQYF
DNA: TGTGCCAGCAGCGCCGGGGGGCGCCAAGAGACCCAGTACTTC

V: TRBV30
size: many
length: 15
J: TRBJ1-5
D: -
CDR3: CAWSLEGLLHQPQHF
DNA: TGTGCCTGGAGTCTTGAGGGACTCTTACATCAGCCCCAGCATTTT

V: TRBV28
size: -
length: 16
J: TRBJ1-5
D: TRBD1
CDR3: CASSVGTVSSNQPQHF
DNA: TGTGCCAGCAGTGTAGGGACAGTGAGTAGCAATCAGCCCCAGCATTTT

V: TRBV20-1
size: many
length: 19
J: TRBJ2-7
D: -
CDR3: CGARETVALKPPRKYEQYF
DNA: TGCGGTGCTAGGGAAACGGTGGCCCTGAAACCTCCTCGAAAATACGAGCAGTACTTC

V: TRBV7-2
size: many
length: 13
J: TRBJ2-1
D: -
CDR3: CASSLAGPGEQFF
DNA: TGTGCCAGCAGCTTAGCGGGGCCAGGTGAGCAGTTCTTC

V: TRBV30
size: many
length: 14
J: TRBJ1-1
D: -
CDR3: CAWSEAPSRTEAFF
DNA: TGTGCCTGGAGTGAAGCCCCTTCTCGGACTGAAGCTTTCTTT

V: TRBV7-3
size: many
length: 15
J: TRBJ1-1
D: -
CDR3: CASSLNGVRDTEAFF
DNA: TGTGCCAGCAGCTTAAACGGGGTGCGGGACACTGAAGCTTTCTTT

V: TRBV11-2
size: many
length: 18
J: TRBJ2-7
D: TRBD2
CDR3: CASSLVGSGRARGYEQYF
DNA: TGTGCCAGCAGCTTAGTAGGTAGCGGGAGGGCCCGTGGCTACGAGCAGTACTTC

V: TRBV4-1
size: many
length: 15
J: TRBJ1-1
D: -
CDR3: CASSQPTRGEIEAFF
DNA: TGCGCCAGCAGCCAGCCTACTAGGGGGGAGATTGAAGCTTTCTTT

V: TRBV13
size: many
length: 14
J: TRBJ2-5
D: -
CDR3: CASSLPGKQETQYF
DNA: TGTGCCAGCAGCCTTCCCGGGAAACAAGAGACCCAGTACTTC

V: TRBV20-1
size: many
length: 16
J: TRBJ1-1
D: -
CDR3: CSARGDTQGIGTEAFF
DNA: TGCAGTGCTAGGGGAGATACTCAGGGAATTGGCACTGAAGCTTTCTTT

V: TRBV19
size: many
length: 15
J: TRBJ2-7
D: -
CDR3: CASSIESSGDYEQYF
DNA: TGTGCCAGTAGTATTGAGTCGTCGGGAGACTACGAGCAGTACTTC

V: TRBV7-8
size: many
length: 16
J: TRBJ1-6
D: TRBD1
CDR3: CASSLELGTGPRSLHF
DNA: TGTGCCAGCAGCTTAGAGCTTGGGACAGGGCCTAGATCCCTCCACTTT

V: TRBV5-1
size: -
length: 15
J: TRBJ1-4
D: TRBD1
CDR3: CASSQPQGGGEKLFF
DNA: TGCGCCAGCAGCCAACCACAGGGGGGGGGTGAAAAACTGTTTTTT

V: TRBV7-9
size: many
length: 16
J: TRBJ1-3
D: -
CDR3: CASSSNDGNSGNTIYF
DNA: TGTGCCAGCAGCAGTAATGACGGTAACTCTGGAAACACCATATATTTT

V: TRBV4-1
size: -
length: 17
J: TRBJ2-3
D: TRBD2
CDR3: CASSQEESSGGTDTQYF
DNA: TGCGCCAGCAGCCAAGAAGAATCCAGCGGGGGCACAGATACGCAGTATTTT

V: TRBV20-1
size: many
length: 12
J: TRBJ1-2
D: -
CDR3: CSASQINYGYTF
DNA: TGCAGTGCTAGCCAGATTAACTATGGCTACACCTTC

V: TRBV10-1
size: many
length: 14
J: TRBJ2-5
D: -
CDR3: CASSDGPEGETQYF
DNA: TGCGCCAGCAGTGACGGGCCGGAGGGGGAGACCCAGTACTTC

V: TRBV11-2
size: many
length: 15
J: TRBJ1-1
D: -
CDR3: CASSLGPGIVAEAFF
DNA: TGTGCCAGCAGCTTAGGTCCGGGGATCGTGGCTGAAGCTTTCTTT

V: TRBV4-1
size: -
length: 17
J: TRBJ1-1
D: TRBD1
CDR3: CASSQEPRSQGATEAFF
DNA: TGCGCCAGCAGCCAAGAACCCAGGTCCCAGGGGGCCACTGAAGCTTTCTTT

V: TRBV2
size: many
length: 16
J: TRBJ2-7
D: -
CDR3: CASSEAYYGQYYEQYF
DNA: TGTGCCAGCAGTGAAGCGTATTATGGACAGTACTACGAGCAGTACTTC

V: TRBV6-2/TRBV6-3
size: -
length: 16
J: TRBJ2-1
D: TRBD2
CDR3: CASSYYRGTRQNEQFF
DNA: TGTGCCAGCAGTTACTATAGGGGGACTAGGCAAAATGAGCAGTTCTTC

V: TRBV11-3
size: many
length: 13
J: TRBJ1-1
D: -
CDR3: CASSQPGDPEAFF
DNA: TGTGCCAGCAGCCAGCCGGGGGATCCTGAAGCTTTCTTT

V: TRBV7-8
size: -
length: 15
J: TRBJ1-4
D: TRBD1
CDR3: CASSSRGTGNEKLFF
DNA: TGTGCCAGCAGCTCCCGGGGGACAGGGAATGAAAAACTGTTTTTT

V: TRBV30
size: many
length: 12
J: TRBJ2-1
D: -
CDR3: CAWSPSYNEQFF
DNA: TGTGCCTGGAGCCCCTCTTACAATGAGCAGTTCTTC

V: TRBV5-1
size: many
length: 14
J: TRBJ2-3
D: -
CDR3: CASSVDPGTDTQYF
DNA: TGCGCCAGCAGTGTCGATCCCGGCACAGATACGCAGTATTTT

V: TRBV6-1
size: many
length: 13
J: TRBJ1-2
D: -
CDR3: CASRTGKEAGYTF
DNA: TGTGCCAGCAGAACAGGGAAAGAGGCTGGCTACACCTTC

V: TRBV10-2
size: few
length: 14
J: TRBJ2-5
D: -
CDR3: CASSPARNQETQYF
DNA: TGCGCCAGCAGCCCGGCTAGGAACCAAGAGACCCAGTACTTC

V: TRBV28
size: many
length: 13
J: TRBJ1-2
D: -
CDR3: CASSLSGYYGYTF
DNA: TGTGCCAGCAGTTTGTCGGGCTACTATGGCTACACCTTC

V: TRBV5-4
size: -
length: 16
J: TRBJ2-1
D: TRBD2
CDR3: CASSADTSGRANEQFF
DNA: TGTGCCAGCAGCGCTGATACTAGCGGGAGGGCGAATGAGCAGTTCTTC